This T cell receptor beta chain comes out of a study of CD8+ T cells in alopecia areata. RNA extraction was followed by reverse transcription into cDNA, which acted as the sequencing template. Method: immunoSEQ multiplex PCR; TCRdb's copy keeps in-frame clones and lacks some. This sample has more than 90,000 clones; roughly three fifths occur once, and the top ten carry roughly an eighth. Documented treatment: oral pan-JAK inhibitor, 5-10 mg twice daily. V lost 8 bases to trimming and J lost 2 bases; unmatched junction nucleotides: 6. Germline V gene data show CDR1 as SNHLY and CDR2 as FYNNEI. This CDR3 is built from 14 residues.

Sequencing was performed on CD8+ T cells sorted from blood, taken at week 24, from a patient treated with tofacitinib. The rearrangement uses TRBV2 and TRBJ2-7; TRBD1 matches at 10 bases. This TCR derives from a human donor with alopecia areata. CDR3 DNA sequence: TGTGCCAGCGGACAGGGGGAAAGACCCTACGAGCAGTACTTC. Translation gives CASGQGERPYEQYF.